Below, 26 T cell receptor beta chains from the same sample are listed, as sequenced in a study of early T cells in non-severe SARS-CoV-2 infection. TCRdb reanalysed the 5' RACE reads using MiXCR and keeps one entry per CDR3 protein. The table lists some 89,000 distinct CDR3 sequences, roughly 11% of them singletons. The source was whole blood, collected at baseline. The origin of the receptors is an adult who was a healthcare worker with PCR-confirmed SARS-CoV-2 infection or an uninfected control (not recorded which).

V gene TRBV25-1 combines with J gene TRBJ1-1; D is undetermined. Germline CDR1 MGHDK, CDR2 SYGVNS. The germline V and J ends were trimmed by 2 bases and 2 bases, with 9 bases remaining between them. CDR3 length: 14 residues. CDR3 sequence: CASSEHRENTEAFF. CDR3 coding DNA: TGTGCCAGCAGTGAACATAGGGAAAACACTGAAGCTTTCTTT.

Many counts were recorded for this clonotype. The chain carries TRBV2 and TRBJ1-1; TRBD1 might be the D (5 bases). Trimming cost V 7 bases and J 0 bases, with 15 bases left between them. The CDR3 is made up of 15 amino acids. Germline V gene sequence: CDR1 SNHLY, CDR2 FYNNEI. CDR3 residues: CASTLGGIMNTEAFF. The CDR3 bases are TGTGCCAGCACCCTGGGGGGGATCATGAACACTGAAGCTTTCTTT.

The gene calls are TRBV5-1 and TRBJ1-2; D gene uncertain. The CDR3 is 13 residues long. The V end lost 0 bases, the J end lost 6 bases, and 9 bases lay between the germline ends. CDR1 is SGHRS, CDR2 YFSETQ, per germline. This chain's CDR3 is CASSLEGSNGYTF. DNA for the CDR3: TGCGCCAGCAGCTTGGAAGGTAGCAATGGCTACACCTTC.

The chain carries TRBV20-1 and TRBJ1-1; D is unresolved. This CDR3 has 13 residues. Deletions cut 0 bases from V and 14 bases from J, with 19 bases between. CDR1 and CDR2 from the germline V gene are DFQATT and SNEGSKA (reference sequence). In DNA, the CDR3 is TGCAGTGCTAGAGATCTTGCAGCCGGCGAGTTCTTCTTT. Protein: CSARDLAAGEFFF.

The chain joins TRBV20-1 to TRBJ2-3; D is ambiguous. CDR3 size: 15 residues. The germline CDR1 and CDR2 sequences are DFQATT and SNEGSKA (reference sequence). With 2 bases removed from V and 4 bases from J, the gap between germline ends came to 16 bases. CDR3: CSARSRTIGSDTQYF. The DNA of the CDR3 is TGCAGTGCTAGAAGTCGCACCATTGGTTCAGATACGCAGTATTTT.

This clonotype was detected ten times or more. V is TRBV4-3 and J is TRBJ2-1, with TRBD2 identical over 13 bases. The CDR3 extends over 17 amino acids. V dropped 0 bases and J dropped 10; count of bases not matched to a gene: 9. CDR1 and CDR2 from the germline V gene are LGHNA and YSLEER. The CDR3 region has the DNA TGCGCCAGCAGCCAAGATGTTGGGACTAGCGGGATGTTGGAGCAGTTCTTC. Its translation: CASSQDVGTSGMLEQFF.

This clonotype was seen repeatedly, ten times or more. The chain links TRBV4-3 to TRBJ1-2; the match to TRBD1 covers 7 bases. This CDR3 contains 17 residues. J gave up 2 bases and V 0 bases, and 9 bases lay outside the gene matches. From germline, CDR1 is LGHNA and CDR2 YSLEER. The CDR3 sequence is CASSQDYGTARNYGYTF. CDR3 nucleotides: TGCGCCAGCAGCCAAGACTACGGGACAGCCCGAAACTATGGCTACACCTTC.

This clonotype has just a few counts. The V and J genes are TRBV20-1 and TRBJ1-4, with 7 bases that match TRBD1. Germline assignment: CDR1 DFQATT and CDR2 SNEGSKA (reference sequence). The CDR3 has 14 amino acids. With V trimmed by 6 bases and J by 3 bases, 7 bases remained unmatched. For the CDR3, the DNA is TGCAGTGCCGCCAGGGGGGGAGCTAATGAAAAACTGTTTTTT. Its translation: CSAARGGANEKLFF.

The chain recombines TRBV5-5 with TRBJ1-4; 9 positions agree with TRBD1. Germline lookup yields CDR1 SGHKS and CDR2 YYEKEE (reference sequence). V was clipped by 0 bases and J by 7 bases; unmatched bases: 10. The CDR3 runs to 17 residues. The CDR3 DNA reads as TGTGCCAGCAGCTTGGACGGGACAGGGTTGGTCGGTGAAAAACTGTTTTTT. Protein: CASSLDGTGLVGEKLFF.

The V call is TRBV29-1, the J call TRBJ2-7; perhaps TRBD2 as D (6 bases). This CDR3 spans 12 amino acids. V was pared by 4 bases and J by 1 base, with 8 bases between. The germline CDR1 and CDR2 sequences are SQVTM and ANQGSEA. In nucleotides, the CDR3 is TGCAGCGTTGCGGGAGCTTCCTACGAGCAGTACTTC. Translating it yields CSVAGASYEQYF.

The rearrangement joins TRBV25-1 to TRBJ2-7; D is unresolved. The germline V and J ends were trimmed by 4 bases and 2 bases, with 15 bases remaining between them. The germline CDR1 and CDR2 sequences are MGHDK and SYGVNS. The CDR3 length is 15 residues. CDR3 coding DNA: TGTGCCAGCAGTGGAGAAGTGGGATTCGCCTACGAGCAGTACTTC. Amino acid sequence: CASSGEVGFAYEQYF.

This clonotype was seen more than once but under ten times. The chain recombines TRBV7-3 with TRBJ2-1, with D possibly matching TRBD2 (6 bases). CDR3 length equals 14 residues. The germline V gene encodes CDR1 SGHTA and CDR2 FQGTGA. V lost 5 bases and J lost 10, with 18 bases in between. CDR3 nucleotides: TGTGCCAGCAGCCTCCCGGGCCTAGCGCGCGAGCAGTTCTTC. This sequence encodes CASSLPGLAREQFF.

This clonotype was seen a handful of times. J is TRBJ2-1 and V is TRBV24-1; D not resolved. Trimming shortened V by 4 bases and J by 0 bases, and 9 bases separated the two germline ends. The CDR3 runs 15 residues. Germline CDR1 reads KGHDR; CDR2 reads SFDVKD. The CDR3 protein is CATSDRVSSYNEQFF. The DNA of the CDR3 is TGTGCCACCAGTGACAGAGTAAGCTCCTACAATGAGCAGTTCTTC.

This clonotype was counted between two and nine times. The chain carries TRBV19 and TRBJ2-3; D remains ambiguous. The CDR3 length is 14 residues. CDR1 is LNHDA and CDR2 is SQIVND in the germline V gene (reference sequence). The germline V and J ends were trimmed by 5 bases and 2 bases, with 11 bases remaining between them. In DNA, the CDR3 is TGTGCCAGTAGTCCCGCAAAGACCACAGATACGCAGTATTTT. Its protein is CASSPAKTTDTQYF.

This clonotype has just a few counts. V usage is TRBV6-6 and J usage is TRBJ1-1; the D is unclear. The V end lost 8 bases, the J end lost 1 base, and 11 bases lay between the germline ends. From germline, CDR1 is MNHNY and CDR2 SVGAGI (reference sequence). The CDR3 sequence is 13 residues long. The CDR3 DNA follows: TGTGCCAGCGGCTCGGGTAGGAACACTGAAGCTTTCTTT. Its translation is CASGSGRNTEAFF.

The V call is TRBV5-5, the J call TRBJ2-7; no definite D call. This CDR3 has 12 residues. Trimming left V 5 bases short and J 6 bases short, with 12 bases between. The V gene's germline CDR1 is SGHKS and CDR2 YYEKEE (reference sequence). The CDR3 reads CASSYPLGEQYF. CDR3 DNA sequence: TGTGCCAGCAGTTACCCCCTGGGCGAGCAGTACTTC.

This clonotype was recorded many times. V gene TRBV20-1 combines with J gene TRBJ2-6; D not certain. Trimming removed 6 bases at V and 2 bases at J, with 11 bases between. There are 14 residues in the CDR3. The germline V gene has CDR1 DFQATT and CDR2 SNEGSKA (reference sequence). Here the CDR3 reads CSAQPRAGANVLTF. In DNA, the CDR3 is TGCAGTGCCCAACCCCGGGCTGGGGCCAACGTCCTGACTTTC.

The rearrangement links TRBV10-3 to TRBJ1-5; the match to TRBD1 covers 7 bases. The CDR3 contains 15 residues. J lost 0 bases, V lost 6 bases, and 5 bases had no gene match. Germline V CDR1 and CDR2: ENHRY, SYGVKD. The CDR3 sequence is CAIRPTGDSNQPQHF. In DNA, the CDR3 is TGTGCCATCAGGCCAACAGGGGATAGCAATCAGCCCCAGCATTTT.

V gene TRBV7-9 combines with J gene TRBJ2-3, with 11 bases that match TRBD2. The germline V gene encodes CDR1 SEHNR and CDR2 FQNEAQ (reference sequence). There are 14 residues in the CDR3. The trim removed 5 bases at V and 5 bases at J, leaving 3 bases unmatched. The CDR3 DNA sequence: TGTGCCAGCAGCATCGGACTAGCGGGAGATACGCAGTATTTT. As protein: CASSIGLAGDTQYF.

The chain uses TRBV19 and TRBJ1-2; 10 nucleotides match TRBD1. From germline, CDR1 is LNHDA and CDR2 SQIVND (reference sequence). V trimming: 3 bases; J trimming: 8 bases; junction bases outside the gene matches: 3. The CDR3 sequence is 13 residues long. This CDR3 reads CASSIRDRGGYTF. The CDR3 nucleotides read TGTGCCAGTAGTATCCGGGACAGGGGCGGCTACACCTTC. Drawing the rest from reference TRBV19 and TRBJ1-2, the complete variable domain is DGGITQSPKYLFRKEGQNVTLSCEQNLNHDAMYWYRQDPGQGLRLIYYSQIVNDFQKGDIAEGYSVSREKKESFPLTVTSAQKNPTAFYLCASSIRDRGGYTFGSGTRLTVV.

This clonotype occurred once. The chain carries TRBV5-1 and TRBJ2-7; the match to TRBD1 covers 7 bases. This CDR3 is 17 amino acids long. Per the germline V gene, CDR1 is SGHRS and CDR2 is YFSETQ. The V and J ends lost 1 base and 3 bases, in that order; junction bases with no gene match: 13. The DNA of the CDR3 is TGCGCCAGCAGCTTGACAATACAGGGGCCGCCTTTCTACGAGCAGTACTTC. Encoded protein: CASSLTIQGPPFYEQYF.

The V call is TRBV6-1, the J call TRBJ1-1, with D uncertain. Between the trimmed V and J ends, which lost 7 bases and 0 bases, there was a span of 24 bases. The CDR3 is 18 residues long. Looked up from germline, CDR1 is MNHNS and CDR2 is SASEGT. The CDR3 DNA reads TGTGCCAGCATATTCCGTAGGAGGGAGGGTGGTGTGAACACTGAAGCTTTCTTT. This gives the protein CASIFRRREGGVNTEAFF.

V and J are TRBV2 and TRBJ2-7, with 7 bases aligning to TRBD2. The CDR3 contains 15 residues. Germline lookup yields CDR1 SNHLY and CDR2 FYNNEI. V gave up 2 bases and J gave up 2 bases; unmatched junction bases: 6. The CDR3 protein is CASSESAGLPYEQYF. The CDR3 nucleotides are TGTGCCAGCAGTGAATCAGCGGGACTACCCTACGAGCAGTACTTC.

The chain couples TRBV10-3 to TRBJ2-7; 7 positions agree with TRBD1. CDR3 length: 15 residues. Per the germline V gene, CDR1 is ENHRY and CDR2 is SYGVKD. The J segment lost 4 bases and the V segment lost 3 bases, leaving 9 bases of the junction unmatched. In nucleotides, the CDR3 is TGTGCCATCAGTGAACCGAACAGGGGTTGGTACGAGCAGTACTTC. Translation gives CAISEPNRGWYEQYF.

This clonotype was seen a handful of times. This rearrangement joins TRBV20-1 to TRBJ2-1; D is perhaps TRBD2 (6 bases). V was trimmed by 3 bases and J by 8 bases, leaving 11 bases between them. Germline values: CDR1 DFQATT, CDR2 SNEGSKA (reference sequence). The CDR3 spans 12 residues. In nucleotides, the CDR3 is TGCAGTGCTAGGAGACTAGTCGATGAGCAGTTCTTC. Protein product: CSARRLVDEQFF.

This clonotype has more than one count but fewer than ten. The gene calls are TRBV5-1 and TRBJ1-2; weak D call: TRBD1 (6 bases). The germline V gene encodes CDR1 SGHRS and CDR2 YFSETQ. This CDR3 has 15 residues. Trimming left V 2 bases short and J 4 bases short, with 15 bases between. The CDR3 reads CASSLGPQGPYGYTF. The CDR3 region has the DNA TGCGCCAGCAGCTTAGGTCCGCAGGGGCCCTATGGCTACACCTTC.